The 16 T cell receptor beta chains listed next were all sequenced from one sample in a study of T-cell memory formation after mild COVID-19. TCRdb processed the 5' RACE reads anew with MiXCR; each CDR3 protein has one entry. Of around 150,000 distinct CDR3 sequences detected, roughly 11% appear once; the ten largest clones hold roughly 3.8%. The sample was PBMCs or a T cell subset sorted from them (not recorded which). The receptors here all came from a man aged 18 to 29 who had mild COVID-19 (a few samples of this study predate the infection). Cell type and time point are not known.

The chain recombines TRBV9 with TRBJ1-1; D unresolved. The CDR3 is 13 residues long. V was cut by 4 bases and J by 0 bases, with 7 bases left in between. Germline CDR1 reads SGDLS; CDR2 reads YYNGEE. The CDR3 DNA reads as TGTGCCAGCAGCCGACTATTGAACACTGAAGCTTTCTTT. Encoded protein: CASSRLLNTEAFF.

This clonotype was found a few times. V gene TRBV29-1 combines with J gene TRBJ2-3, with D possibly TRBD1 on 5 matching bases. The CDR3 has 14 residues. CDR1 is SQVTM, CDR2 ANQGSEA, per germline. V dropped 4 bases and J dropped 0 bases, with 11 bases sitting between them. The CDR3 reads CSVVRQLSTDTQYF. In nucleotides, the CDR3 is TGCAGCGTTGTACGACAGCTTAGCACAGATACGCAGTATTTT.

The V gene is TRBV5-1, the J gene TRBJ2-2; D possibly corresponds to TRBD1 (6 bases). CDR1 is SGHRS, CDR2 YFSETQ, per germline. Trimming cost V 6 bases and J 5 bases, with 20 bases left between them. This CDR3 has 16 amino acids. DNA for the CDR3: TGCGCCAGCACCCAAACTTCGACAGGCGGAACCGGGGAGCTGTTTTTT. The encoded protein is CASTQTSTGGTGELFF.

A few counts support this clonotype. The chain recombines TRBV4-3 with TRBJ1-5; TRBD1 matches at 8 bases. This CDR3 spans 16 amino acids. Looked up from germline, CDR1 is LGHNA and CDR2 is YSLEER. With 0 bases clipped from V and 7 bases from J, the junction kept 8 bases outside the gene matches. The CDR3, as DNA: TGCGCCAGCAGCCAAGATAACGGACAGGGTGGCCAGCCCCAGCATTTT. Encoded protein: CASSQDNGQGGQPQHF.

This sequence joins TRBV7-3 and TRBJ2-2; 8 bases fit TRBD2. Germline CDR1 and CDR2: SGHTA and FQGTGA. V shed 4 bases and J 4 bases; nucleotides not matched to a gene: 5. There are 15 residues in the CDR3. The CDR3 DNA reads TGTGCCAGCAGCTCCGGGACTAGTGGCACCGGGGAGCTGTTTTTT. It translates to CASSSGTSGTGELFF. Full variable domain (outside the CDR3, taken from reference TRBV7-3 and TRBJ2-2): GAGVSQTPSNKVTEKGKYVELRCDPISGHTALYWYRQSLGQGPEFLIYFQGTGAADDSGLPNDRFFAVRPEGSVSTLKIQRTERGDSAVYLCASSSGTSGTGELFFGEGSRLTVL.

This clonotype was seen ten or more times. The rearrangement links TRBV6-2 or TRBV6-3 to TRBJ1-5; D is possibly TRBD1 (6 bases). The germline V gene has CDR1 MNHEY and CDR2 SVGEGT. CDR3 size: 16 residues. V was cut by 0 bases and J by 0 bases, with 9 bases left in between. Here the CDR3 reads CASSYSTGSSNQPQHF. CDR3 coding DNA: TGTGCCAGCAGTTACTCTACAGGGTCTAGCAATCAGCCCCAGCATTTT.

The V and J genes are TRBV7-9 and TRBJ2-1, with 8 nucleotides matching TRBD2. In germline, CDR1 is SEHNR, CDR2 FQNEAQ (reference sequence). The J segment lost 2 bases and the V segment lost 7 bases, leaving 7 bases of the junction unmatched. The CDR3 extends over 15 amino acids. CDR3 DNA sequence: TGTGCCAGCACTGAAGCGGGGGCTACCTACAATGAGCAGTTCTTC. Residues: CASTEAGATYNEQFF.

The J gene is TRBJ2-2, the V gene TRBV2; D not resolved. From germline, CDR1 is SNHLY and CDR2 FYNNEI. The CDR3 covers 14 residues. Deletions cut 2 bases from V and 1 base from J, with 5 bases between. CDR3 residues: CASSEFRNTGELFF. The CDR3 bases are TGTGCCAGCAGTGAATTCAGGAACACCGGGGAGCTGTTTTTT.

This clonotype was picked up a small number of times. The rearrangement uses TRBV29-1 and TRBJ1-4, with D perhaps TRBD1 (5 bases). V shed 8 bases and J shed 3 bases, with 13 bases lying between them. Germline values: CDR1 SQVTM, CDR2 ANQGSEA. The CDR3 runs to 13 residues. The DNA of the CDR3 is TGCAGCACCGCAGGGCCTGCTAATGAAAAACTGTTTTTT. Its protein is CSTAGPANEKLFF.

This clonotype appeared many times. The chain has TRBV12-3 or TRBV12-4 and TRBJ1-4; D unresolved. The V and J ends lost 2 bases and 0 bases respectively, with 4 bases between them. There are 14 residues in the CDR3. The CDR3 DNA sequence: TGTGCCAGCAGTTTAAGGTCAACTAATGAAAAACTGTTTTTT. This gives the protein CASSLRSTNEKLFF.

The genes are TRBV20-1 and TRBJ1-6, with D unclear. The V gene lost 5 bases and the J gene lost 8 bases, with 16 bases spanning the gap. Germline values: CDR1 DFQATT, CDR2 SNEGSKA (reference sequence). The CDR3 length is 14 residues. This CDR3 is CSARLARWDSPLHF. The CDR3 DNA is TGCAGTGCTCGCTTAGCAAGGTGGGATTCACCCCTCCACTTT.

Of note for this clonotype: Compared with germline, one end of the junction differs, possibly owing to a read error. In nucleotides, the CDR3 is TGCAGTGGTAGAGCCTGGGGCAGGAACACTGAAGCTTTCTTT. Its translation is CSGRAWGRNTEAFF. The V call is TRBV20-1, the J call TRBJ1-1, with D perhaps TRBD1 (5 bases). CDR1 is DFQATT and CDR2 is SNEGSKA in the germline V gene (reference sequence). CDR3 length: 14 residues.

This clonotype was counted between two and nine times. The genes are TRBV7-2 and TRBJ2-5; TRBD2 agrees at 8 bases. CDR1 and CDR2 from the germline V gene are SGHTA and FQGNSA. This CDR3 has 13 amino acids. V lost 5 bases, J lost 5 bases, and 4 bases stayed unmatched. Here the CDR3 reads CASSRSGGETQYF. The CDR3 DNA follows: TGTGCCAGCAGCCGCTCGGGGGGGGAGACCCAGTACTTC.

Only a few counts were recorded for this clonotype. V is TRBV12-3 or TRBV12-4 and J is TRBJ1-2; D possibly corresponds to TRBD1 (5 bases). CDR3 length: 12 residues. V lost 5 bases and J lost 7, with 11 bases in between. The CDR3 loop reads CASSLAGGGYTF. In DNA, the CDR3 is TGTGCCAGCAGTCTTGCGGGGGGTGGCTACACCTTC.

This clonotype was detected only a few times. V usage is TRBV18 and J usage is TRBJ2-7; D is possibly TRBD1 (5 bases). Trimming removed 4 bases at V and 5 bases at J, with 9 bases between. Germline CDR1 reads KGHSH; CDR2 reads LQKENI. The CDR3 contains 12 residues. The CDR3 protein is CASSRSRDEQYV. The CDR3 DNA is TGTGCCAGCTCACGGTCCAGGGACGAGCAGTACGTC.

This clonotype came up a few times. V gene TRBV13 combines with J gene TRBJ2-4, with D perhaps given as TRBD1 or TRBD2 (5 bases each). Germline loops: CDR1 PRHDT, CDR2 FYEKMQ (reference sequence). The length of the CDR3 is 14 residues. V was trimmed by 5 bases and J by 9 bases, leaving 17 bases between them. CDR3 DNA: TGTGCCAGCAGCCCGTCCGGGGCGAGGGGCATTCAGTACTTC. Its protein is CASSPSGARGIQYF.